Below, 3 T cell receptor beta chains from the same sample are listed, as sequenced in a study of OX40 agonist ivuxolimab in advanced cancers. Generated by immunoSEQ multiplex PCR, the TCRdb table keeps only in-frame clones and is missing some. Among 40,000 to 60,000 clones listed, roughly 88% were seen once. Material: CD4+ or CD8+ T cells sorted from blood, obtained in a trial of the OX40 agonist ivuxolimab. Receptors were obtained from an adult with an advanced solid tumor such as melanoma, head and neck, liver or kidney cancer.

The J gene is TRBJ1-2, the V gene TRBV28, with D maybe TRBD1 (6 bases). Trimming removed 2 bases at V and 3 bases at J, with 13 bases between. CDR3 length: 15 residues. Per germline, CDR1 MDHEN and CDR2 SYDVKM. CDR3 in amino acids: CASSLPGGAYYGYTF. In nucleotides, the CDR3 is TGTGCCAGCAGTTTACCGGGGGGCGCTTACTATGGCTACACCTTC.

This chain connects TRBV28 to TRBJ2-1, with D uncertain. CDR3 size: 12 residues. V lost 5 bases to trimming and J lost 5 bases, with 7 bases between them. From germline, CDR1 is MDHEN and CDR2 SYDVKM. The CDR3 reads CASSPSNNEQFF. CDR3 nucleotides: TGTGCCAGCAGTCCATCAAACAATGAGCAGTTCTTC.

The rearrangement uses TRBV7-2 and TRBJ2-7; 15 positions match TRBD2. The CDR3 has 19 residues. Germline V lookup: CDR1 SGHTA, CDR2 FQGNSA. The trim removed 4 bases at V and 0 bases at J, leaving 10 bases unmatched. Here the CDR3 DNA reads TGTGCCAGCAGCTACTCTTCGAGGACTAGCGGGGGGGGCTCCTACGAGCAGTACTTC. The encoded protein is CASSYSSRTSGGGSYEQYF.